These 8 T cell receptor beta chains were all obtained from the same sample, sequenced in a study of T cells in Graves' hyperthyroidism and ophthalmopathy. What was amplified from RNA transcripts were TCR beta CDR3 regions. During a first-round RT-PCR of the TCR CDR3, the HTBI primer set was used. TCRdb redid the calling of the multiplex PCR reads with MiXCR, one entry per CDR3 protein. The repertoire holds a few hundred thousand distinct CDR3 sequences, with around 16% as singletons. Material for sequencing was blood. These receptors were obtained from a woman aged 18-29 years with Graves' hyperthyroidism that later progressed to Graves' ophthalmopathy.

The table lists this clonotype with many counts. This rearrangement joins TRBV28 to TRBJ2-5; the D call may be TRBD1 or TRBD2 (5 bases each). Between the trimmed V and J ends, which lost 6 bases and 2 bases, there was a span of 16 bases. Germline V gene lookup returns CDR1 MDHEN and CDR2 SYDVKM. This CDR3 is built from 15 residues. This CDR3 reads CASSPSGTLQETQYF. CDR3 DNA sequence: TGTGCCAGCAGCCCTTCCGGGACCCTGCAAGAGACCCAGTACTTC.

This clonotype was detected many times. V is TRBV10-1 and J is TRBJ2-3; D might be TRBD1 (5 bases). V was cut by 3 bases and J by 1 base, with 8 bases left in between. The CDR3 has 14 residues. Germline loops: CDR1 WNHNN, CDR2 SYGVQD (reference sequence). This CDR3 reads CASSDREGTDTQYF. The CDR3 nucleotides read TGCGCCAGCAGTGACAGGGAAGGCACAGATACGCAGTATTTT.

This clonotype was found many times. CDR3 bases: TGTGCCAGCAGTTACCTCGGCCCAGCGGGAGGGCCCGGCGAGCAGTACTTC. The encoded protein is CASSYLGPAGGPGEQYF. This chain uses TRBV6-1 with TRBJ2-7, with 10 bases lining up with TRBD2. From germline, CDR1 is MNHNS and CDR2 SASEGT. After removal of 5 bases from V and 6 bases from J, the junction contained 16 bases not matched to a gene. This CDR3 has 17 amino acids.

The V and J genes are TRBV18 and TRBJ2-2; 9 bases agree with TRBD2. The CDR3 extends over 16 amino acids. V lost 3 bases and J lost 0; bases outside the gene matches: 2. Germline assignment: CDR1 KGHSH and CDR2 LQKENI. The DNA of the CDR3 is TGTGCCAGCTCACCCGTAGCGGGGGCGAACACCGGGGAGCTGTTTTTT. Its protein product is CASSPVAGANTGELFF.

The chain recombines TRBV11-2 with TRBJ1-3; a possible D gene is TRBD1 (5 bases). The CDR3 consists of 14 residues. Germline V gene data show CDR1 as SGHAT and CDR2 as FQNNGV. The V end lost 5 bases, the J end lost 4 bases, and 12 bases lay between the germline ends. The CDR3 here is CASSAGTVGNTIYF. The CDR3 nucleotides are TGTGCCAGCAGCGCAGGGACGGTAGGAAACACCATATATTTT.

The chain is built from TRBV5-1 and TRBJ2-3, with 7 bases aligning to TRBD1. From germline, CDR1 is SGHRS and CDR2 YFSETQ. Trimming cost V 3 bases and J 6 bases; bases outside gene matches: 7. The CDR3 totals 14 residues. The CDR3 loop reads CASSSEGAGDTQYF. The CDR3, as DNA: TGCGCCAGCAGCTCTGAGGGGGCCGGGGATACGCAGTATTTT.

The table lists this clonotype with many counts. The rearrangement links TRBV20-1 to TRBJ1-5; tentatively, D is TRBD1 (5 bases). Germline CDR1 reads DFQATT; CDR2 reads SNEGSKA (reference sequence). The CDR3 has 14 amino acids. V dropped 1 base and J dropped 2 bases, with 9 bases sitting between them. CDR3: CSARVGAGNQPQHF. For the CDR3, the DNA is TGCAGTGCTAGAGTTGGGGCTGGCAATCAGCCCCAGCATTTT.

This clonotype occurred many times. The genes are TRBV28 and TRBJ2-1; the match to TRBD2 covers 7 bases. V dropped 1 base and J dropped 0; count of bases not matched to a gene: 3. The CDR3 contains 16 residues. Germline V lookup: CDR1 MDHEN, CDR2 SYDVKM. The CDR3 coding sequence is TGTGCCAGCAGTTTATTGCGGGAGTTCTCCTACAATGAGCAGTTCTTC. This encodes CASSLLREFSYNEQFF.